This T cell receptor beta chain was sequenced for a study of graft-versus-host responses after intestinal transplantation. Study background: Recipients received multivisceral, liver-intestinal, or isolated intestinal transplants. Every transplant recipient was induced with anti-thymocyte globulin, then maintained on tacrolimus and steroids for around 3 years.

Trimming cost V 4 bases and J 5 bases; bases outside gene matches: 11. CDR1 and CDR2 from the germline V gene are SGHNT and YENEEA. CDR3 length equals 16 residues. The table came from immunoSEQ multiplex PCR; TCRdb's copy has only in-frame clones and leaves some out. The profile shows under 20,000 clones, approximately 86% of them singletons. The TCR comes from a human patient who received an intestinal transplant, so some T cells may come from the graft donor. The sample consisted of PBMCs, taken more than 220 days after intestinal transplant. The chain has TRBV11-3 and TRBJ2-7; TRBD1 matches at 10 bases. CDR3 region: CASSSPPGTGVDEQYF. The DNA of the CDR3 is TGTGCCAGCAGCTCCCCTCCGGGGACAGGGGTAGACGAGCAGTACTTC.